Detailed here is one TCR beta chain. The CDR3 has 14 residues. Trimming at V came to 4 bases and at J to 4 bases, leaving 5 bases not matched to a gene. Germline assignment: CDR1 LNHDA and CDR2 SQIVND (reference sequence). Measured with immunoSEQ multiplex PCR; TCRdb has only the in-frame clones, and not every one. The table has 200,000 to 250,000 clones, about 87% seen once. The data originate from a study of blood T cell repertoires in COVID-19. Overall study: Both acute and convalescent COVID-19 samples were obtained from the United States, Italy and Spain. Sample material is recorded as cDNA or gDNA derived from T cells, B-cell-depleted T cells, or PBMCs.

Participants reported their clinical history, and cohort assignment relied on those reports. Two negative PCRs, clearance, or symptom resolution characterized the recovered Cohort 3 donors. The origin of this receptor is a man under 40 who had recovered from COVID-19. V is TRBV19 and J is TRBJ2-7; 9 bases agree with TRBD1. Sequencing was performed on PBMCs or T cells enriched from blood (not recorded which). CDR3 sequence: CASSSRDREYEQYF. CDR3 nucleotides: TGTGCCAGTAGTAGCCGGGACAGGGAGTACGAGCAGTACTTC. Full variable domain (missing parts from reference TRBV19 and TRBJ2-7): DGGITQSPKYLFRKEGQNVTLSCEQNLNHDAMYWYRQDPGQGLRLIYYSQIVNDFQKGDIAEGYSVSREKKESFPLTVTSAQKNPTAFYLCASSSRDREYEQYFGPGTRLTVT.